A selection of T cell receptor beta chains follows, all from one sample in a study of cytomegalovirus exposure and HLA in healthy donors. Profiling relied on immunoSEQ multiplex PCR, and the TCRdb table lists in-frame clones only, not all of them. This sample has fewer than 250,000 clones, with more than 75% found just once. Sequencing was done on a sample of PBMCs. These receptors were obtained from a woman under 30 in good health and CMV-seronegative. Each CDR3 is given with its conserved first and last residue. Clone size, where shown, is once, few, many, or a class for clones that have expanded.

TRBJ2-2 | . | TRBV25-1 | CASRSETANTGELFF
TRBJ2-3 | . | TRBV9 | CASSVTGQVPTDTQYF
TRBJ1-1 | . | TRBV9 | CASSVQVNTEAFF
TRBJ2-1 | . | TRBV27 | CASSSQTYNEQFF
TRBJ2-2 | . | TRBV7-6 | CASSPVSGGLTTGELFF
TRBJ2-1 | few | TRBV29-1 | CSVEGEGGGEQFF
TRBJ2-7 | . | TRBV30 | CAWSHGQHEQYF
TRBJ1-2 | few | TRBV4-3 | CASSHPRGQGGYTF
TRBJ2-7 | . | TRBV29-1 | CSVIPSGSYEQYF
TRBJ2-3 | once | TRBV14 | CASSQGYGTYAGTNPADTQYF
TRBJ2-1 | . | TRBV5-1 | CASSPLAGGVYNEQFF
TRBJ2-7 | . | TRBV6-5 | CASSYSTAGEQYF
. | . | TRBV6-5 | CASNQGGYEQYF
TRBJ2-2 | . | TRBV7-9 | CASSLPLAGGQATGELFF
TRBJ2-7 | . | TRBV6-5 | CASSYSWTGPYEQYF
TRBJ1-2 | few | TRBV29-1 | CSVRTGGGYTF